The 21 T cell receptor beta chains listed next were all sequenced from one sample in a study of T cell repertoires in ileal Crohn's disease. Time point described: neoterminal ileum biopsy at postoperative endoscopy, about 6 months after surgery. Assay: immunoSEQ multiplex PCR; the TCRdb copy retains only in-frame clones and omits some. Of several thousand clones in the sample, 70% to 75% are singletons; the top ten hold more than 20%. The specimen sequenced was ileal tissue. These receptor sequences come from an adult with Crohn's disease.

This rearrangement joins TRBV5-8 to TRBJ2-2; 8 positions agree with TRBD2. The CDR3 runs 16 residues. The V and J ends lost 7 bases and 2 bases, in that order; junction bases with no gene match: 10. Germline lookup yields CDR1 SGHTS and CDR2 YDEGEE. The CDR3 DNA follows: TGTGCCAGCGGATCACGGGGGGGCATTAACACCGGGGAGCTGTTTTTT. Its protein product is CASGSRGGINTGELFF.

V is TRBV15 and J is TRBJ2-1; 7 bases map to TRBD2. The germline gives CDR1 LNHNV, CDR2 YYDKDF (reference sequence). This CDR3 spans 18 amino acids. With V trimmed by 0 bases and J by 6 bases, 14 bases remained unmatched. Written as DNA, the CDR3 is TGTGCCACCAGCAGAGAAGGTGGGAGGGCCTTTAGAAGCAATGAGCAGTTCTTC. It yields the protein CATSREGGRAFRSNEQFF.

V and J are TRBV11-2 and TRBJ2-6; D perhaps matches TRBD2 (6 bases). V gave up 0 bases and J gave up 13 bases, with 13 bases separating them. The CDR3 consists of 14 residues. Germline CDR1 is SGHAT and CDR2 is FQNNGV. Here the CDR3 reads CASSLDMEGRVLTF. In nucleotides, the CDR3 is TGTGCCAGCAGCTTAGATATGGAGGGAAGGGTCCTGACTTTC. The variable domain in full, completed from reference TRBV11-2 and TRBJ2-6, reads EAGVAQSPRYKIIEKRQSVAFWCNPISGHATLYWYQQILGQGPKLLIQFQNNGVVDDSQLPKDRFSAERLKGVDSTLKIQPAKLEDSAVYLCASSLDMEGRVLTFGAGSRLTVL.

This clone was counted only a few times. The rearrangement uses TRBV19 and TRBJ2-5; 11 bases line up with TRBD1. The CDR3 spans 14 residues. Germline loops: CDR1 LNHDA, CDR2 SQIVND (reference sequence). The V gene end was trimmed by 6 bases and the J gene end by 4 bases; junction bases not matched to a gene: 4. CDR3 DNA sequence: TGTGCCAGTAGAGGGACAGGGGGACGAGAGACCCAGTACTTC. This encodes CASRGTGGRETQYF.

This clone has more than one count but fewer than ten. The V gene is TRBV10-1, the J gene TRBJ2-6; 8 bases line up with TRBD1. The germline V gene has CDR1 WNHNN and CDR2 SYGVQD (reference sequence). V gave up 9 bases and J gave up 0 bases; unmatched junction bases: 10. The CDR3 has 17 amino acids. CDR3: CARPPGQVCSGANVLTF. The CDR3 region has the DNA TGCGCCAGGCCACCGGGACAGGTGTGCTCTGGGGCCAACGTCCTGACTTTC.

The genes are TRBV11-1 and TRBJ2-1; D unresolved. V was cut by 8 bases and J by 0 bases, with 11 bases left in between. The CDR3 has 14 residues. CDR1 SGHAT and CDR2 FQDESV come from the germline V gene (reference sequence). This CDR3 is CASRPGFSYNEQFF. The DNA for the CDR3 is TGTGCCAGCCGCCCCGGGTTCTCCTACAATGAGCAGTTCTTC.

This clone turned up a few times. This chain links TRBV19 with TRBJ2-1; 11 bases map to TRBD2. The germline V gene encodes CDR1 LNHDA and CDR2 SQIVND (reference sequence). Trimming at V came to 9 bases and at J to 3 bases, leaving 7 bases not matched to a gene. This CDR3 comprises 15 residues. This CDR3 reads CASAITSGSYNEQFF. The DNA for the CDR3 is TGTGCCAGCGCCATCACTAGCGGGAGCTACAATGAGCAGTTCTTC. Complete variable domain (other parts from reference TRBV19 and TRBJ2-1): DGGITQSPKYLFRKEGQNVTLSCEQNLNHDAMYWYRQDPGQGLRLIYYSQIVNDFQKGDIAEGYSVSREKKESFPLTVTSAQKNPTAFYLCASAITSGSYNEQFFGPGTRLTVL.

The chain couples TRBV7-8 to TRBJ2-5, with a possible D match to TRBD1 (6 bases). Between the trimmed V and J ends, which lost 5 bases and 2 bases, there was a span of 12 bases. Germline assignment: CDR1 SGHVS and CDR2 FQNEAQ. The CDR3 length is 14 residues. CDR3 DNA sequence: TGTGCCAGCAGCGACTGGGACAAACAAGAGACCCAGTACTTC. It encodes CASSDWDKQETQYF.

The rearrangement links TRBV15 to TRBJ2-2, with 8 bases lining up with TRBD2. Per germline, CDR1 LNHNV and CDR2 YYDKDF (reference sequence). Trimming took 1 base from V and 7 from J; bases not matched to a gene: 8. The CDR3 length is 16 residues. CDR3 protein: CATSRGGTSTGGELFF. CDR3 bases: TGTGCCACCAGCAGAGGCGGGACTAGTACCGGCGGGGAGCTGTTTTTT.

The V gene is TRBV27, the J gene TRBJ2-7, with 7 bases that match TRBD2. The trim removed 3 bases at V and 0 bases at J, leaving 5 bases unmatched. CDR1 is MNHEY, CDR2 SMNVEV, per germline (reference sequence). This CDR3 comprises 15 residues. The DNA of the CDR3 is TGTGCCAGCAGTTTGGGAGGGTCGCTCTCCTACGAGCAGTACTTC. Its protein product is CASSLGGSLSYEQYF.

This chain joins TRBV27 and TRBJ2-7; TRBD2 aligns across 8 bases. CDR1 and CDR2 from the germline V gene are MNHEY and SMNVEV (reference sequence). V dropped 1 base and J dropped 2; count of bases not matched to a gene: 4. CDR3 length: 15 residues. CDR3 amino acids: CASSLYGSGTYEQYF. CDR3 coding DNA: TGTGCCAGCAGTTTATACGGTAGCGGGACCTACGAGCAGTACTTC.

The chain uses TRBV29-1 and TRBJ1-1, with a tentative D call TRBD1 (6 bases). CDR1 is SQVTM and CDR2 is ANQGSEA in the germline V gene. The CDR3 consists of 10 residues. Trimming removed 5 bases at V and 10 bases at J, with 11 bases between. The CDR3: CSVLWGPAFF. The CDR3 coding sequence is TGCAGCGTTCTTTGGGGGCCAGCTTTCTTT. Looking up the rest from reference TRBV29-1 and TRBJ1-1 gives the full variable domain: SAVISQKPSRDICQRGTSLTIQCQVDSQVTMMFWYRQQPGQSLTLIATANQGSEATYESGFVIDKFPISRPNLTFSTLTVSNMSPEDSSIYLCSVLWGPAFFGQGTRLTVV.

The chain links TRBV30 to TRBJ2-7; 9 bases align to TRBD2. Losses at the gene ends were 1 base for V and 0 bases for J; bases not matched to a gene: 4. The CDR3 runs to 15 residues. Germline assignment: CDR1 GTSNPN and CDR2 SVGIG (reference sequence). CDR3 residues: CAWSGIAGDSYEQYF. CDR3 bases: TGTGCCTGGAGTGGTATAGCGGGGGACTCCTACGAGCAGTACTTC.

The CDR3: CASSDLRESDTQYF. The CDR3 coding sequence is TGCGCCAGCAGTGATTTGCGGGAGTCAGATACGCAGTATTTT. The rearrangement joins TRBV10-2 to TRBJ2-3; 7 bases line up with TRBD2. CDR1 and CDR2 from the germline V gene are WSHSY and SAAADI. The CDR3 is 14 residues long. V trimming: 3 bases; J trimming: 4 bases; junction bases outside the gene matches: 4.

The chain combines TRBV30 with TRBJ1-1; D is unclear. Germline assignment: CDR1 GTSNPN and CDR2 SVGIG (reference sequence). Trimming left V 2 bases short and J 0 bases short, with 7 bases between. This CDR3 contains 13 residues. CDR3 sequence reads: CAWSFTVNTEAFF. The CDR3 nucleotides read TGTGCCTGGAGTTTTACAGTGAACACTGAAGCTTTCTTT.

This clone has more than one count but fewer than ten. The chain has TRBV2 and TRBJ2-3; D is perhaps TRBD1 (6 bases). Germline assignment: CDR1 SNHLY and CDR2 FYNNEI. The CDR3 consists of 15 residues. The ends were cut back, 6 bases at V and 0 bases at J, with 13 bases in the middle. The CDR3: CASSQDRLSTDTQYF. CDR3 DNA: TGTGCCAGCAGCCAAGACAGGCTTAGCACAGATACGCAGTATTTT.

The V call is TRBV5-1, the J call TRBJ2-4; TRBD1 aligns across 9 bases. Germline lookup yields CDR1 SGHRS and CDR2 YFSETQ. CDR3 size: 15 residues. Trimming removed 2 bases from V and 4 bases from J; junction bases left unmatched: 4. The CDR3 bases are TGCGCCAGCAGCTTAGGGGGGACAGGGAAAAACATTCAGTACTTC. It encodes CASSLGGTGKNIQYF.

This rearrangement joins TRBV11-3 to TRBJ2-3; a weak D match, TRBD1 (6 bases). V was cut by 3 bases and J by 0 bases, with 7 bases left in between. Germline values: CDR1 SGHNT, CDR2 YENEEA. This CDR3 is built from 14 residues. CDR3: CASSLGASTDTQYF. In DNA form, the CDR3 reads TGTGCCAGCAGCTTGGGGGCTAGCACAGATACGCAGTATTTT. The full variable domain, its missing parts supplied by reference TRBV11-3 and TRBJ2-3, is EAGVVQSPRYKIIEKKQPVAFWCNPISGHNTLYWYLQNLGQGPELLIRYENEEAVDDSQLPKDRFSAERLKGVDSTLKIQPAELGDSAVYLCASSLGASTDTQYFGPGTRLTVL.

This clone is a singleton in its sample. The rearrangement links TRBV18 to TRBJ2-7; 9 bases fit TRBD2. CDR1 and CDR2 (germline): KGHSH, LQKENI. This CDR3 comprises 14 residues. V lost 4 bases, J lost 0 bases, and 1 base stayed unmatched. This chain's CDR3 is CASSRLAASYEQYF. As DNA, the CDR3 is TGTGCCAGCTCACGACTAGCGGCCTCCTACGAGCAGTACTTC. The variable domain in full, completed from reference TRBV18 and TRBJ2-7, reads NAGVMQNPRHLVRRRGQEARLRCSPMKGHSHVYWYRQLPEEGLKFMVYLQKENIIDESGMPKERFSAEFPKEGPSILRIQQVVRGDSAAYFCASSRLAASYEQYFGPGTRLTVT.

This clone appeared a few times. V and J are TRBV4-2 and TRBJ2-1; tentatively, D is TRBD2 (6 bases). V was pared by 0 bases and J by 5 bases, with 20 bases between. The CDR3 totals 18 residues. Germline V gene lookup returns CDR1 LGHNA and CDR2 YNFKEQ. This CDR3 is CASSQEVYSGGINNEQFF. CDR3 in DNA: TGTGCCAGCAGCCAAGAGGTTTACAGCGGCGGGATCAACAATGAGCAGTTCTTC.

This clone showed up just once. The chain couples TRBV19 to TRBJ2-2; 8 bases fit TRBD2. V shed 1 base, J shed 6 bases, and the junction held 1 base outside the gene matches. Germline CDR1 is LNHDA and CDR2 is SQIVND (reference sequence). The CDR3 length is 14 residues. CDR3 DNA sequence: TGTGCCAGTAGTATAGGTAGCGGGGCCGGGGAGCTGTTTTTT. Its protein product is CASSIGSGAGELFF.